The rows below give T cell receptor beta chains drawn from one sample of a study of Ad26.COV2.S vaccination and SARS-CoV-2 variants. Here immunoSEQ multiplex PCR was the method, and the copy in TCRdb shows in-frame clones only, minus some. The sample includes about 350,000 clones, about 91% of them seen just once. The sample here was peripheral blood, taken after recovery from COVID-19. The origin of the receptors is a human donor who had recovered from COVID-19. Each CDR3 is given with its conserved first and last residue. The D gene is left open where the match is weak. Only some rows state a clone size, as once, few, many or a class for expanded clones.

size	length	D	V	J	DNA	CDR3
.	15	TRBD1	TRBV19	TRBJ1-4	TGTGCCAGTACCGGGGACAGGGTAACTAATGAAAAACTGTTTTTT	CASTGDRVTNEKLFF
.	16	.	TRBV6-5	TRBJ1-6	TGTGCCAGCAGTTACGGGGCAGCCCCTAGTAATTCACCCCTCCACTTT	CASSYGAAPSNSPLHF
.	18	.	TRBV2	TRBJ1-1	TGTGCCAGCAGTGAAGCTAACTTTAGGTCCAACATGAACACTGAAGCTTTCTTT	CASSEANFRSNMNTEAFF
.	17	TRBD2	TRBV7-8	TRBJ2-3	TGTGCCAGCAGCGTAAGCCCGGGGGGTACGTCCACAGATACGCAGTATTTT	CASSVSPGGTSTDTQYF
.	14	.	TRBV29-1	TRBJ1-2	TGCAGCGTTCCTCCCGGGACCTCTAACTATGGCTACACCTTC	CSVPPGTSNYGYTF
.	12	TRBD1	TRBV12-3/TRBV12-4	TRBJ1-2	TGTGCCAGCAGCAGGACAGGGTATGGCTACACCTTC	CASSRTGYGYTF
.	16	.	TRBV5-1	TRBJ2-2	TGCGCCAGCAGCTTGGTACAGCCCCGAGACACCGGGGAGCTGTTTTTT	CASSLVQPRDTGELFF
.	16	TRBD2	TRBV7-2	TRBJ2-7	TGTGCCAGCAGCCCGGACCGGGGGGGCCGGGTTCGCGAGCAGTACTTC	CASSPDRGGRVREQYF
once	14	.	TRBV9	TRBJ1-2	TGTGCCAGCAGCGTATCCGGGGCCGGGGAAGGCTACACCTTC	CASSVSGAGEGYTF
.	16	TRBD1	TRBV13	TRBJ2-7	TGTGCCAGCAGCTCAGGGTACAGGGGGCCCACCTACGAGCAGTACTTC	CASSSGYRGPTYEQYF
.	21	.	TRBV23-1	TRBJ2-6	TGCGCCAGCACCGTGAGGTACTTACAGGGTAAAATAATCTCTGGGGCCAACGTCCTGACTTTC	CASTVRYLQGKIISGANVLTF
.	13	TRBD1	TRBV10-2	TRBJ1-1	TGCGCCAGCAAGGGGGCGGGACTGTTAGAAGCTTTCTTT	CASKGAGLLEAFF
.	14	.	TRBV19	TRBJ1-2	TGTGCCAGTACCGGAACAGGGATTCACTATGGCTACACCTTC	CASTGTGIHYGYTF
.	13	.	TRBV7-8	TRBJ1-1	TGTGCCAGCAGCTTAGGGGGAGGGACTGAAGCTTTCTTT	CASSLGGGTEAFF
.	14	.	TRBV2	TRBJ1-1	TGTGCCAGCAGTGAGGCGCGGCCGAACACTGAAGCTTTCTTT	CASSEARPNTEAFF
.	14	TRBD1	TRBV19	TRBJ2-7	TGTGCCAGTAGTAAACGGGACAGGGTCTACGAGCAGTACTTC	CASSKRDRVYEQYF
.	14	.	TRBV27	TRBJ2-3	TGTGCCAGCCTTTTGGGCAGGGAGACAGATACGCAGTATTTT	CASLLGRETDTQYF
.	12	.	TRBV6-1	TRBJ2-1	TGTGCCAGCAGCGTACTTGTGCAGGAGCAGTTCTTC	CASSVLVQEQFF
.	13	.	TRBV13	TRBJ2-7	TGTGCCAGCAGCCCGACGCCTTCCTACGAGCAGTACTTC	CASSPTPSYEQYF
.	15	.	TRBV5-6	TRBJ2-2	TGTGCCAGCAGCTTAAAAAGACAGTTCGCCGGGGAGCTGTTTTTT	CASSLKRQFAGELFF
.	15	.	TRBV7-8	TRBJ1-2	TGTGCCAGCAGCCCAAGGGGGACGCCAACCGATGGCTACACCTTC	CASSPRGTPTDGYTF
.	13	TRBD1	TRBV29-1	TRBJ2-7	TGCAGTATAAGGACAGGCCTATCCTACGAGCAGTACTTC	CSIRTGLSYEQYF
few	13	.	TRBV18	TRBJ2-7	TGTGCCAGCTCACCACGGCAGGGTTACGAGCAGTACTTC	CASSPRQGYEQYF
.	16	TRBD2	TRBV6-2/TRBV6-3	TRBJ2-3	TGTGCCAGCAGCCCTGGACTAGCGGGGCGACAAGATACGCAGTATTTT	CASSPGLAGRQDTQYF
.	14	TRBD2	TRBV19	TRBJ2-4	TGTGCCAGTAGCCCCCCGGGACTAGCGGGGGCCTTGTTCTTC	CASSPPGLAGALFF
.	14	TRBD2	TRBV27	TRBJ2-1	TGTGCCAGCAGTTTTAGCGGGGTAACCAATGAGCAGTTCTTC	CASSFSGVTNEQFF
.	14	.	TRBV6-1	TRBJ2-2	TGTGCCAGCAGTGAAAGACACCGAACCGGGGAGCTGTTTTTT	CASSERHRTGELFF
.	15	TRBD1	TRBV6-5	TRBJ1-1	TGTGCCAGCAGCCGATCCGACAGGGGAGGCACTGAAGCTTTCTTT	CASSRSDRGGTEAFF
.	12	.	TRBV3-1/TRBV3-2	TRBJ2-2	TGTGCCAGCAGCCTTAGGACCGGGGAGCTGTTTTTT	CASSLRTGELFF
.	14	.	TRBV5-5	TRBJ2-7	TGTGCCAGCAGCTTGGTCTTAGGAGGGTACGAGCAGTACTTC	CASSLVLGGYEQYF
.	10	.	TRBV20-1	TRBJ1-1	TGCAGTGCTAGGCTAGCCGAAGCTTTCTTT	CSARLAEAFF
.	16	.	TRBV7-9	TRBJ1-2	TGTGCCAGCAGCTTAGTTGGCAGGGCGGTCTCGGATGGCTACACCTTC	CASSLVGRAVSDGYTF
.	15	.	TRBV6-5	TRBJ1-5	TGTGCCAGCGAGTTACGTCAGGGTACCAATCAGCCCCAGCATTTT	CASELRQGTNQPQHF
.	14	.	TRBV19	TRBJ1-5	TGTGCCAGTAGTATGATCAGGGTGGAACAGCCCCAGCATTTT	CASSMIRVEQPQHF
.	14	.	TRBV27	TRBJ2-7	TGTGCCAGCAGTTTACACAGTAGCTCCTACGAGCAGTACTTC	CASSLHSSSYEQYF
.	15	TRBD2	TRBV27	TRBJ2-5	TGTGCCAGCAGTTTATCTCTAGCGGGGGCCGAGACCCAGTACTTC	CASSLSLAGAETQYF
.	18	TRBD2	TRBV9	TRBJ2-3	TGTGCCAGCAGCGTAAAACCGACTAGCGGGGTGGGCACAGATACGCAGTATTTT	CASSVKPTSGVGTDTQYF
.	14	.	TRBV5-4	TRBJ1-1	TGTGCCAGCAGCCCGCTGGGACAAGGTTTTGGTGTTTTCTTT	CASSPLGQGFGVFF
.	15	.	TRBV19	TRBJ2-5	TGTGCCAGTAGTATTCACGGGGTCTCACAAGAGACCCAGTACTTC	CASSIHGVSQETQYF
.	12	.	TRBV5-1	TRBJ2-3	TGCGCCAGCAGCTTGAAGTCAGATACGCAGTATTTT	CASSLKSDTQYF
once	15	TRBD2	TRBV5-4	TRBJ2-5	TGTGCCAGCAGCCGTAGCGGGGGGAACCAAGAGACCCAGTACTTC	CASSRSGGNQETQYF
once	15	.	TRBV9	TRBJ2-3	TGTGCCAGCAGCGTTGGGACAATCGGTACAGATACGCAGTATTTT	CASSVGTIGTDTQYF
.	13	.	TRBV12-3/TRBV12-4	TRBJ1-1	TGTGCCAGCACCGCCTCAGGGCCCCTTGGAGCTTTCTTT	CASTASGPLGAFF
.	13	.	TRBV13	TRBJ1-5	TGTGCCAGCAGCTTATTAGGAGATCAGCCCCAGCATTTT	CASSLLGDQPQHF
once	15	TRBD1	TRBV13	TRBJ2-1	TGTGCCAGCAGCGTCCCGGGACAGGGGTACAATGAGCAGTTCTTC	CASSVPGQGYNEQFF
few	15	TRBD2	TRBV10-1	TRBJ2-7	TGCGCCAGCAGTGAACTAGCGGGGGGCCCCTACGAGCAGTACTTC	CASSELAGGPYEQYF
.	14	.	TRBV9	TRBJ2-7	TGTGCCAGCAGCGTAGCGGACAGCTCCTACGAGCAGTACTTC	CASSVADSSYEQYF
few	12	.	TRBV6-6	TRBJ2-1	TGTGCCAGCAGTTTACCCTACAATGAGCAGTTCTTC	CASSLPYNEQFF
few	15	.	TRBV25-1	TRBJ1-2	TGTGCCAGCAGTGGACGGGAGGGCATGAGGGGTGGCTACACCTTC	CASSGREGMRGGYTF
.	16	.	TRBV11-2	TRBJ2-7	TGTGCCAGCAGCTGGCCACGAGGGTTAGGGGGCTACGAGCAGTACTTC	CASSWPRGLGGYEQYF
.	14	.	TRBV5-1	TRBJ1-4	TGCGCCAGCAGCTTGGGGCACCCTAATGAAAAACTGTTTTTT	CASSLGHPNEKLFF
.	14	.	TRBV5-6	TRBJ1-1	TGTGCCAGCAGCCCGGGGGGGACGGCCACTGAAGCTTTCTTT	CASSPGGTATEAFF
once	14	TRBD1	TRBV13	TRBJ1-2	TGTGCCAGCAGCTTGAGGGGGCGAAGGGATGGCTACACCTTC	CASSLRGRRDGYTF
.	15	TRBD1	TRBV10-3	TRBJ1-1	TGTGCCATCAGTGAGGGGGGACAGCGGAACACTGAAGCTTTCTTT	CAISEGGQRNTEAFF